This TCR beta chain was found in a study of shared clonotypes between healthy human individuals. Some clones are missing from TCRdb's copy, which holds only in-frame ones; the method was immunoSEQ multiplex PCR. The sample records 2,500,000 or so clones, around 92% being singletons. The germline CDR1 and CDR2 sequences are MNHNS and SASEGT. The CDR3 runs 14 residues. Trimming shortened V by 1 base and J by 3 bases, and 10 bases separated the two germline ends. The rearrangement links TRBV6-1 to TRBJ2-7; no firm D call. The sample taken for sequencing was naive CD4+ T cells from PBMCs. Described subset: CD45RA+ positively selected. This clonotype was sampled from a man in his late teens or twenties in good health. Some clones in this sample may be carry-over from other donors' samples. Written as DNA, the CDR3 is TGTGCCAGCAGTGAAGGCGGCAGCTTCTACGAGCAGTACTTC. This gives the protein CASSEGGSFYEQYF.